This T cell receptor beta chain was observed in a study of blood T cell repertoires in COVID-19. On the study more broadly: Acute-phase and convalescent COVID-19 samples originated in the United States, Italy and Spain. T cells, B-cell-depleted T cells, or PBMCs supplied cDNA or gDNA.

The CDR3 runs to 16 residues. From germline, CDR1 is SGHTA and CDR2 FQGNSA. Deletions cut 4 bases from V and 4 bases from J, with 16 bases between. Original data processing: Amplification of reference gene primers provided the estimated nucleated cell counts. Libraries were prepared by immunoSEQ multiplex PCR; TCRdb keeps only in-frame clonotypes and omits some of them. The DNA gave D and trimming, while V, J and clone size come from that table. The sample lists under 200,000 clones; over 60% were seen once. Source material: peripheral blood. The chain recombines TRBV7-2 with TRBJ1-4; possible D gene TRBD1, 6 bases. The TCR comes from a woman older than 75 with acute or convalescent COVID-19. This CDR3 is CASSSKQGRVNEKLFF. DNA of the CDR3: TGTGCCAGCAGCTCCAAACAGGGACGGGTTAATGAAAAACTGTTTTTT.